The 18 T cell receptor beta chains reported below all come from one sample, sequenced in a study of blood T cell repertoires in COVID-19 (dated by TCRdb to about 2020). The protocol used for the library was the immunoSEQ multiplex PCR assay. The source is immuneACCESS, and TCRdb retained only in-frame sequences with V and J called. Part of the clones is not carried over; for the studies checked, unresolved V genes explain less than half of this, and the remainder is unexplained. The sample table lists about 140,000 clones, 88% of them with a count of one. The top ten clonotypes cover 2.5% to 3% of the sample. Sequences were obtained from peripheral blood. These receptors were taken from a human donor with COVID-19, enrolled during active disease. The donor label of this sample is uncertain.

The chain uses TRBV6-5 and TRBJ2-1; maybe TRBD1 (6 bases). V was shortened by 6 bases and J by 0 bases, with 12 bases between the two germline ends. The germline CDR1 and CDR2 sequences are MNHEY and SVGAGI. The CDR3 consists of 15 residues. This CDR3 reads CASSRDRSSYNEQFF. CDR3 bases: TGTGCCAGCAGCCGAGACAGGAGCTCCTACAATGAGCAGTTCTTC.

The rearrangement uses TRBV27 and TRBJ1-4; possibly TRBD1 for D (5 bases). Per the germline V gene, CDR1 is MNHEY and CDR2 is SMNVEV (reference sequence). The V end was cut by 5 bases, the J end by 4 bases, with 14 bases between. This CDR3 comprises 15 residues. DNA for the CDR3: TGTGCCAGCAGTCCCGCGGGGGAGGGTAATGAAAAACTGTTTTTT. Translated, it gives CASSPAGEGNEKLFF. Full variable domain (remainder filled in from reference TRBV27 and TRBJ1-4): EAQVTQNPRYLITVTGKKLTVTCSQNMNHEYMSWYRQDPGLGLRQIYYSMNVEVTDKGDVPEGYKVSRKEKRNFPLILESPSPNQTSLYFCASSPAGEGNEKLFFGSGTQLSVL.

There are a few counts of this clone. The chain uses TRBV7-9 and TRBJ1-2; D remains unclear. V was cut by 5 bases and J by 6 bases, with 13 bases left in between. This CDR3 region has 13 residues. Germline CDR1 reads SEHNR; CDR2 reads FQNEAQ (reference sequence). The CDR3 here is CASSQSGIDGYTF. For the CDR3, the DNA is TGTGCCAGCAGCCAAAGCGGGATCGATGGCTACACCTTC.

The chain's CDR3 is CASSRDSLGELFF. In nucleotides, the CDR3 is TGTGCCAGCTCCCGGGACAGCCTGGGGGAGCTGTTTTTT. The rearrangement joins TRBV2 to TRBJ2-2, with 7 bases identical to TRBD1. J lost 8 bases, V lost 8 bases, and 8 bases had no gene match. Germline V gene sequence: CDR1 SNHLY, CDR2 FYNNEI. This CDR3 spans 13 amino acids. The complete variable domain, with remaining parts taken from reference TRBV2 and TRBJ2-2, reads EPEVTQTPSHQVTQMGQEVILRCVPISNHLYFYWYRQILGQKVEFLVSFYNNEISEKSEIFDDQFSVERPDGSNFTLKIRSTKLEDSAMYFCASSRDSLGELFFGEGSRLTVL.

The gene calls are TRBV9 and TRBJ2-2; 9 bases match TRBD2. This CDR3 has 16 amino acids. CDR1 is SGDLS, CDR2 YYNGEE, per germline. Germline trimming cut 0 bases from V and 7 bases from J; bases unmatched to any gene: 7. For the CDR3, the DNA is TGTGCCAGCAGCGTAGGGGTAGCGGGGGCGGACGGGGAGCTGTTTTTT. This sequence encodes CASSVGVAGADGELFF.

The chain is built from TRBV7-9 and TRBJ2-7; D call uncertain. Per the germline V gene, CDR1 is SEHNR and CDR2 is FQNEAQ (reference sequence). The V end was cut by 5 bases, the J end by 7 bases, with 12 bases between. The CDR3 spans 12 residues. This CDR3 reads CASSPETAEQYF. The CDR3 coding sequence is TGTGCCAGCAGCCCCGAAACCGCGGAGCAGTACTTC.

The CDR3 sequence is CASRRGALDTQYF. CDR3 sequence (DNA): TGTGCCAGCAGACGGGGGGCCCTAGATACGCAGTATTTT. The chain carries TRBV12-3 or TRBV12-4 and TRBJ2-3, with a tentative D call TRBD2 (7 bases). The CDR3 is 13 amino acids. V was shortened by 6 bases and J by 5 bases, with 12 bases between the two germline ends.

This chain links TRBV9 with TRBJ1-5; D uncertain. The CDR3 is 14 amino acids. Looked up from germline, CDR1 is SGDLS and CDR2 is YYNGEE. V was cut by 0 bases and J by 4 bases, with 8 bases left in between. This CDR3 is CASSVEPSNQPQHF. CDR3 DNA: TGTGCCAGCAGCGTAGAGCCATCTAATCAGCCCCAGCATTTT.

In DNA form, the CDR3 reads TGTGCCAGCAGTTCCCCACAGCTTTACGAGCAGTACTTC. Encoded protein: CASSSPQLYEQYF. The gene calls are TRBV6-2 or TRBV6-3 and TRBJ2-7; D unresolved. The CDR3 runs to 13 residues. Per the germline V gene, CDR1 is MNHEY and CDR2 is SVGEGT. Trimming cost V 4 bases and J 4 bases, with 11 bases left between them.

The gene calls are TRBV21-1 and TRBJ2-5; the D call of TRBD1 is as the table states it, not checked on the DNA. TRBV21-1 is given as a pseudogene. This CDR3 has 18 amino acids. CDR3 sequence: CASSKAIATPMFQETQYF. The CDR3 nucleotides are TGTGCCAGCAGCAAAGCGATTGCGACACCGATGTTTCAAGAGACCCAGTACTTC.

Notes on this clone: Other nucleotide sequences in the sample specify the same CDR3. The CDR3 DNA sequence: TGTGCCAGCAGCCGGGGTACGAACACTGAAGCTTTCTTT. It encodes CASSRGTNTEAFF. The chain recombines TRBV7-3 with TRBJ1-1; D gene uncertain. This CDR3 has 13 residues. CDR1 is SGHTA and CDR2 is FQGTGA in the germline V gene. V lost 5 bases to trimming and J lost 1 base, with 8 bases between them. Filled out from reference TRBV7-3 and TRBJ1-1, the complete variable domain reads GAGVSQTPSNKVTEKGKYVELRCDPISGHTALYWYRQSLGQGPEFLIYFQGTGAADDSGLPNDRFFAVRPEGSVSTLKIQRTERGDSAVYLCASSRGTNTEAFFGQGTRLTVV.

V gene TRBV29-1 combines with J gene TRBJ1-2; possible D gene TRBD1, 6 bases. The length of the CDR3 is 14 residues. Germline V gives CDR1 SQVTM, CDR2 ANQGSEA. The ends were cut back, 1 base at V and 8 bases at J, with 17 bases in the middle. Here the CDR3 reads CSVEGRAGVDGYTF. The CDR3 region has the DNA TGCAGCGTTGAAGGCCGGGCAGGGGTTGACGGCTACACCTTC.

This chain uses TRBV25-1 with TRBJ2-2; TRBD1 matches 7 bases. V dropped 4 bases and J dropped 4; count of bases not matched to a gene: 6. CDR1 and CDR2 (germline): MGHDK, SYGVNS. The CDR3 has 15 amino acids. CDR3 coding DNA: TGTGCCAGCAGTGCCCGGGACAGTACCACCGGGGAGCTGTTTTTT. Its protein product is CASSARDSTTGELFF.

The V call is TRBV14, the J call TRBJ1-2; a possible D gene is TRBD1 (5 bases). The CDR3 extends over 14 amino acids. CDR1 SGHDN and CDR2 FVKESK come from the germline V gene. V was pared by 4 bases and J by 1 base, with 10 bases between. The CDR3 region has the DNA TGTGCCAGCAGCCCTTTGACAGTTAACTATGGCTACACCTTC. Its protein is CASSPLTVNYGYTF.

The rearrangement uses TRBV6-5 and TRBJ2-7, with D unresolved. The CDR3 covers 14 residues. V was trimmed by 7 bases and J by 1 base, leaving 14 bases between them. Germline values: CDR1 MNHEY, CDR2 SVGAGI. The CDR3 here is CASTRTGSSYEQYF. The CDR3 bases are TGTGCCAGCACAAGAACCGGGTCTTCCTACGAGCAGTACTTC.

The chain recombines TRBV25-1 with TRBJ1-3, with a tentative D call TRBD1 (5 bases). Germline V gives CDR1 MGHDK, CDR2 SYGVNS. The CDR3 is 14 residues long. V gave up 6 bases and J gave up 3 bases, with 12 bases separating them. DNA for the CDR3: TGTGCCAGCAGCGCGACTAGGGGTGGAAACACCATATATTTT. Protein sequence: CASSATRGGNTIYF. The complete variable domain, with remaining parts taken from reference TRBV25-1 and TRBJ1-3, reads EADIYQTPRYLVIGTGKKITLECSQTMGHDKMYWYQQDPGMELHLIHYSYGVNSTEKGDLSSESTVSRIRTEHFPLTLESARPSHTSQYLCASSATRGGNTIYFGEGSWLTVV.

J is TRBJ1-1 and V is TRBV19; perhaps TRBD1 as D (5 bases). V was pared by 5 bases and J by 1 base, with 8 bases between. CDR3 length equals 13 residues. In germline, CDR1 is LNHDA, CDR2 SQIVND (reference sequence). The CDR3 sequence is CASSPRENTEAFF. CDR3 nucleotide sequence: TGTGCCAGTAGTCCCAGGGAGAACACTGAAGCTTTCTTT.

V usage is TRBV18 and J usage is TRBJ1-1, with D unclear. From germline, CDR1 is KGHSH and CDR2 LQKENI. There are 14 residues in the CDR3. V was trimmed by 3 bases and J by 1 base, leaving 9 bases between them. The CDR3 DNA reads as TGTGCCAGCTCACCGGGCGCAGCGAACACTGAAGCTTTCTTT. It translates to CASSPGAANTEAFF. The variable domain in full, completed from reference TRBV18 and TRBJ1-1, reads NAGVMQNPRHLVRRRGQEARLRCSPMKGHSHVYWYRQLPEEGLKFMVYLQKENIIDESGMPKERFSAEFPKEGPSILRIQQVVRGDSAAYFCASSPGAANTEAFFGQGTRLTVV.